The subject of this entry is one T cell receptor (beta chain). The antigen remains unidentified. This specimen belongs to a study of shared clonotypes between healthy human individuals. The unsorted samples had tens of millions of PBMCs used for genomic DNA. With 0 bases clipped from V and 7 bases from J, the junction kept 4 bases outside the gene matches. The germline V gene encodes CDR1 SGHRS and CDR2 YFSETQ. This CDR3 is 15 amino acids long. Study results and caveats: The authors sampled blood alone, and tissue repertoires likely differ.

Assay: immunoSEQ multiplex PCR; the TCRdb copy retains only in-frame clones and omits some. The data show fewer than 600,000 clones, roughly 80% seen once. The sample taken for sequencing was PBMCs. V gene TRBV5-1 combines with J gene TRBJ1-6; TRBD1 agrees at 7 bases. This clonotype originated in a woman in her 40s in good health. Some clones in this sample may be carry-over from other donors' samples. CDR3 loop: CASSLARDSNSPLHF. CDR3 nucleotide sequence: TGCGCCAGCAGCTTGGCCCGGGACAGCAATTCACCCCTCCACTTT.